A selection of T cell receptor beta chains follows, all from one sample in a study of CD8 T cells in ankylosing spondylitis. TCRdb re-called the 5' RACE reads through MiXCR, storing one row per CDR3 protein. In the table there are 200,000 to 250,000 distinct CDR3 sequences, about 7% of which are singletons. Sequenced: blood, either unsorted or a sorted T cell fraction (not recorded which). Receptors originate from a male donor with ankylosing spondylitis. Both conserved end residues are part of each CDR3. The order of the fields is D gene, V gene, clone size, J gene, CDR3 protein, CDR3 DNA. D genes are given only for firm matches. Not all rows give a size; the values are once, few, many and, for expanded clones, a class.

NA	TRBV29-1	many	TRBJ1-4	CSAVGGEAVPNEKLFF	TGCAGCGCCGTTGGGGGGGAAGCAGTTCCAAATGAAAAACTGTTTTTT
NA	TRBV4-3	many	TRBJ1-1	CASSQERNPNTEAFF	TGCGCCAGCAGCCAAGAACGGAATCCGAACACTGAAGCTTTCTTT
NA	TRBV20-1	many	TRBJ2-2	CSARGVFNTGELFF	TGCAGTGCTAGAGGGGTCTTTAACACCGGGGAGCTGTTTTTT
TRBD2	TRBV20-1	many	TRBJ2-7	CSALGPTSGKAYEQYF	TGCAGTGCTCTCGGACCCACTAGCGGGAAAGCCTACGAGCAGTACTTC
NA	TRBV19	NA	TRBJ2-7	CASSIRTASSYEQYF	TGTGCCAGTAGTATACGGACAGCCTCCTCCTACGAGCAGTACTTC
NA	TRBV5-5	many	TRBJ2-5	CASSLKVQKETQYF	TGTGCCAGCAGCTTGAAAGTACAGAAGGAGACCCAGTACTTC
TRBD1	TRBV7-4	few	TRBJ1-3	CASSLIGGQGARFAGNTIYF	TGTGCCAGCAGCTTAATTGGCGGACAGGGGGCGCGTTTTGCTGGAAACACCATATATTTT
NA	TRBV9	NA	TRBJ2-1	CASSENGGREQFF	TGTGCCAGCAGCGAGAATGGCGGTCGTGAGCAGTTCTTC
TRBD1	TRBV4-2	few	TRBJ2-4	CASSPDRGGLYSIQYF	TGTGCCAGCAGCCCTGACAGGGGGGGCCTTTATAGCATTCAGTACTTC
NA	TRBV4-2	few	TRBJ2-1	CASSQDGVSYNEQFF	TGTGCCAGCAGCCAAGATGGCGTCTCCTACAATGAGCAGTTCTTC
NA	TRBV25-1	many	TRBJ2-7	CASSEQGSSYEQYF	TGTGCCAGCAGTGAACAAGGCAGCTCCTACGAGCAGTACTTC
TRBD1	TRBV20-1	NA	TRBJ1-2	CSAPDRIGYGYTF	TGCAGTGCCCCGGACAGGATAGGGTATGGCTACACCTTC
NA	TRBV15	many	TRBJ2-3	CATAWTDTQYF	TGTGCCACCGCCTGGACAGATACGCAGTATTTT
TRBD1	TRBV5-1	many	TRBJ2-7	CASSPRTGAYEQYF	TGCGCCAGCAGCCCGCGGACAGGGGCCTACGAGCAGTACTTC
TRBD1	TRBV12-3/TRBV12-4	many	TRBJ1-5	CASSEDRVKELPQHF	TGTGCCAGCAGTGAGGACAGGGTAAAGGAGTTGCCCCAGCATTTT
NA	TRBV29-1	many	TRBJ1-2	CSVEAENYGYTF	TGCAGCGTTGAAGCGGAGAACTATGGCTACACCTTC
NA	TRBV7-9	many	TRBJ2-1	CASSSTGSHNEQFF	TGTGCCAGCAGCTCTACAGGGTCCCACAATGAGCAGTTCTTC
TRBD1	TRBV2	many	TRBJ1-5	CASSEVGQGPYNQPQHF	TGTGCCAGCAGTGAAGTGGGACAGGGGCCGTACAATCAGCCCCAGCATTTT
TRBD1	TRBV7-9	many	TRBJ1-2	CASSTRTGGENGYTF	TGTGCCAGCAGCACAAGGACAGGGGGCGAAAATGGCTACACCTTC
NA	TRBV6-1	many	TRBJ2-7	CASSERRTTYEQYF	TGTGCCAGCAGTGAAAGGCGGACTACCTACGAGCAGTACTTC
TRBD1	TRBV29-1	many	TRBJ1-1	CSVEPGQGTEAFF	TGCAGCGTTGAGCCTGGACAGGGCACTGAAGCTTTCTTT
TRBD1	TRBV7-8	many	TRBJ2-5	CASSLATGPQETQYF	TGTGCCAGCAGCTTAGCGACAGGGCCTCAAGAGACCCAGTACTTC
TRBD2	TRBV4-2	many	TRBJ2-1	CASSQDGLANYNEQFF	TGTGCCAGCAGCCAAGATGGACTAGCCAACTACAATGAGCAGTTCTTC
NA	TRBV6-5	NA	TRBJ2-7	CASSYSRTPYEQYF	TGTGCCAGCAGTTACTCCAGAACCCCCTACGAGCAGTACTTC
NA	TRBV4-3	NA	TRBJ2-1	CASSQETGGVYNEQFF	TGCGCCAGCAGCCAAGAAACAGGAGGGGTTTACAATGAGCAGTTCTTC
NA	TRBV12-3/TRBV12-4	many	TRBJ2-7	CASSLAGAGEQYF	TGTGCCAGCAGTTTAGCCGGGGCAGGCGAGCAGTACTTC
TRBD1	TRBV11-2	many	TRBJ1-6	CASSFATGGDSPLHF	TGTGCCAGCAGCTTCGCAACAGGGGGCGATTCACCCCTCCACTTT
TRBD1	TRBV28	few	TRBJ1-4	CASSSNLQGSNEKLFF	TGTGCCAGCAGTTCTAATTTACAGGGGTCTAATGAAAAACTGTTTTTT
NA	TRBV9	many	TRBJ2-7	CASSVDSNEQYF	TGTGCCAGCAGCGTAGACTCGAACGAGCAGTACTTC
TRBD2	TRBV4-3	many	TRBJ2-6	CASSQDWEGNSGANVLTF	TGCGCCAGCAGCCAAGATTGGGAGGGCAACTCTGGGGCCAACGTCCTGACTTTC
TRBD2	TRBV27	many	TRBJ2-7	CATGGLYEQYF	TGTGCCACCGGGGGACTATACGAGCAGTACTTC
TRBD2	TRBV29-1	few	TRBJ2-1	CSVDLLAGEQFF	TGCAGCGTGGACCTCCTAGCGGGTGAGCAGTTCTTC
NA	TRBV6-2/TRBV6-3	few	TRBJ2-7	CASSQRGAYEQYF	TGTGCCAGCAGTCAAAGAGGGGCATACGAGCAGTACTTC
TRBD2	TRBV5-1	few	TRBJ2-5	CASSLGVRTRQETQYF	TGCGCCAGCAGCTTGGGGGTCAGGACTAGACAAGAGACCCAGTACTTC
NA	TRBV6-2/TRBV6-3	many	TRBJ2-7	CASRIDRANEQYF	TGTGCCAGCAGGATAGACCGAGCGAACGAGCAGTACTTC
TRBD1	TRBV30	NA	TRBJ1-6	CAWRIGTGTYSPLHF	TGTGCCTGGAGAATCGGGACAGGGACTTATTCACCCCTCCACTTT
NA	TRBV30	NA	TRBJ2-1	CAWSVSGIYNEQFF	TGTGCCTGGAGTGTGAGCGGTATATACAATGAGCAGTTCTTC
NA	TRBV6-2/TRBV6-3	NA	TRBJ2-4	CASSYRGQGKNIQYF	TGTGCCAGCAGTTACCGGGGGCAAGGCAAAAACATTCAGTACTTC
NA	TRBV12-3/TRBV12-4	many	TRBJ1-2	CASSLGEYGYTF	TGTGCCAGCAGTTTAGGGGAATATGGCTACACCTTC
NA	TRBV4-3	many	TRBJ1-2	CASSQERETYYGYTF	TGCGCCAGCAGCCAAGAAAGGGAAACCTACTATGGCTACACCTTC
TRBD2	TRBV9	NA	TRBJ2-7	CASSVGLAGSSYEQYF	TGTGCCAGCAGCGTAGGGCTAGCGGGGAGCTCCTACGAGCAGTACTTC
TRBD1	TRBV7-9	many	TRBJ2-7	CASSLGTGDEQYF	TGTGCCAGCAGCTTAGGGACAGGGGACGAGCAGTACTTC
NA	TRBV27	many	TRBJ1-5	CASLPSGKASNQPQHF	TGTGCCAGTCTCCCCTCAGGGAAAGCTAGCAATCAGCCCCAGCATTTT
TRBD1	TRBV29-1	many	TRBJ2-7	CSVNFPGQGYEQYF	TGCAGCGTTAATTTCCCGGGACAGGGATACGAGCAGTACTTC
TRBD1	TRBV5-1	many	TRBJ1-2	CASSLEPTGYDGYTF	TGCGCCAGCAGCTTGGAACCGACAGGGTATGATGGCTACACCTTC
NA	TRBV28	many	TRBJ2-1	CASSLGTLTEQFF	TGTGCCAGCAGCCTAGGAACGCTTACCGAGCAGTTCTTC
NA	TRBV6-2/TRBV6-3	many	TRBJ2-7	CASRRDPSRVYEQYF	TGTGCCAGCAGGCGGGACCCGTCAAGAGTCTACGAGCAGTACTTC
NA	TRBV24-1	NA	TRBJ1-5	CATSGRGRNQPQHF	TGTGCCACCAGTGGAAGGGGACGCAATCAGCCCCAGCATTTT
TRBD2	TRBV28	many	TRBJ2-5	CASRRSGTSGRFQETQYF	TGTGCCAGCAGGAGGTCCGGGACTAGCGGGAGGTTCCAAGAGACCCAGTACTTC
NA	TRBV4-2	NA	TRBJ2-1	CASSQFILGTIEQFF	TGTGCCAGCAGCCAATTTATCCTGGGTACAATAGAGCAGTTCTTC
NA	TRBV20-1	few	TRBJ2-7	CSARTDPPGHVSYEQYF	TGCAGTGCTAGAACCGACCCGCCCGGACACGTCTCCTACGAGCAGTACTTC